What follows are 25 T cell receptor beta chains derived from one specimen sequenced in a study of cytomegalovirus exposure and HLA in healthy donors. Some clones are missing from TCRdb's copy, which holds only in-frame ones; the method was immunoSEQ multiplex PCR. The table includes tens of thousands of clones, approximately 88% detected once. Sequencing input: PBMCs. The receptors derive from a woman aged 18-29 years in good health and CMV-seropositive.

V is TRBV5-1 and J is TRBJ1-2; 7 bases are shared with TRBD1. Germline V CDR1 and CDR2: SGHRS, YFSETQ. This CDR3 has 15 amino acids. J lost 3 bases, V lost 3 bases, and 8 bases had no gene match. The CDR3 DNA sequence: TGCGCCAGCAGCTCGGGACAGACCATTCACTATGGCTACACCTTC. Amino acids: CASSSGQTIHYGYTF.

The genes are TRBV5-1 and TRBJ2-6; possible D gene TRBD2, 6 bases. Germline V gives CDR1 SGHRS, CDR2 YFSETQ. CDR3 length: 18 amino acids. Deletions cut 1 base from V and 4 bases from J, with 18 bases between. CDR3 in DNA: TGCGCCAGCAGCTTGTGGGGGGACCCACATACGGGGGCCAACGTCCTGACTTTC. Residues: CASSLWGDPHTGANVLTF. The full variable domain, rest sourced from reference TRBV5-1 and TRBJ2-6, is KAGVTQTPRYLIKTRGQQVTLSCSPISGHRSVSWYQQTPGQGLQFLFEYFSETQRNKGNFPGRFSGRQFSNSRSEMNVSTLELGDSALYLCASSLWGDPHTGANVLTFGAGSRLTVL.

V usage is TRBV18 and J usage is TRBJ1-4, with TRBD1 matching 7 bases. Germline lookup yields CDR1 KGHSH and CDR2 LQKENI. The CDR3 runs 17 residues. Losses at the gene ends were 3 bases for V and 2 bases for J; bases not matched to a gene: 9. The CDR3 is CASSPLQGPATNEKLFF. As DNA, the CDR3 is TGTGCCAGCTCACCCCTACAGGGGCCCGCCACTAATGAAAAACTGTTTTTT.

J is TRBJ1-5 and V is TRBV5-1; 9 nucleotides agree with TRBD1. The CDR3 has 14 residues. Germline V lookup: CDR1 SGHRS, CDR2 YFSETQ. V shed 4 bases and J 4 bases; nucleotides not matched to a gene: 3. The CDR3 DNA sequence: TGCGCCAGCAGCCCGGGACAGGGAAATCAGCCCCAGCATTTT. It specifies CASSPGQGNQPQHF.

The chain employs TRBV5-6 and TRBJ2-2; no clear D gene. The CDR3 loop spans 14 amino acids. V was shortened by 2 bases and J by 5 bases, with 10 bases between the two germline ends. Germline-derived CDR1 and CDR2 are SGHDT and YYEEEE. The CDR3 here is CASSFGSLTGELFF. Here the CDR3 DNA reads TGTGCCAGCAGCTTCGGGTCCCTGACCGGGGAGCTGTTTTTT. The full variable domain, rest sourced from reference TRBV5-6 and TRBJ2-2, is DAGVTQSPTHLIKTRGQQVTLRCSPKSGHDTVSWYQQALGQGPQFIFQYYEEEERQRGNFPDRFSGHQFPNYSSELNVNALLLGDSALYLCASSFGSLTGELFFGEGSRLTVL.

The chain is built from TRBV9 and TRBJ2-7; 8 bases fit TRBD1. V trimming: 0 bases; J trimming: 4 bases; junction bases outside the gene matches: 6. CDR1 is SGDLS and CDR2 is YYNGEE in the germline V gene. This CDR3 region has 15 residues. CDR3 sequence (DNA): TGTGCCAGCAGCGTAGCTCCCCAGGGGGCATACGAGCAGTACTTC. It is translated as CASSVAPQGAYEQYF. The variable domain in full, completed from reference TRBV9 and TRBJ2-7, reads DSGVTQTPKHLITATGQRVTLRCSPRSGDLSVYWYQQSLDQGLQFLIQYYNGEERAKGNILERFSAQQFPDLHSELNLSSLELGDSALYFCASSVAPQGAYEQYFGPGTRLTVT.

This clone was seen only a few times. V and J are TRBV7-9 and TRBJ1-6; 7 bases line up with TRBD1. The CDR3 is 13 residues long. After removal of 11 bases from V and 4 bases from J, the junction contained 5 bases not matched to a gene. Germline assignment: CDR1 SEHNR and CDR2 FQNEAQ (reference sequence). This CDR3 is CAGQDGYNSPLHF. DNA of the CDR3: TGTGCCGGACAGGACGGGTATAATTCACCCCTCCACTTT.

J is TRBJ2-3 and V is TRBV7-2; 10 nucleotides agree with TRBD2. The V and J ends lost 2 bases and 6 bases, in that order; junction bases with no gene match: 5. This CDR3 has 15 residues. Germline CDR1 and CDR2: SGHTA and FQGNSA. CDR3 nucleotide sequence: TGTGCCAGCAGCTTACTAGCGGGGGAGGGGGATACGCAGTATTTT. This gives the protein CASSLLAGEGDTQYF.

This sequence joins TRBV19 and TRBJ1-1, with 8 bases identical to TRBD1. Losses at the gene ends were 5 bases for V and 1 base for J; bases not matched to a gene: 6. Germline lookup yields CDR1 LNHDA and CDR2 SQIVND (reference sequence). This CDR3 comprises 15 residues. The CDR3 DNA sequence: TGTGCCAGTAGTGTTAGACAGGGGACGAACACTGAAGCTTTCTTT. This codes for CASSVRQGTNTEAFF.

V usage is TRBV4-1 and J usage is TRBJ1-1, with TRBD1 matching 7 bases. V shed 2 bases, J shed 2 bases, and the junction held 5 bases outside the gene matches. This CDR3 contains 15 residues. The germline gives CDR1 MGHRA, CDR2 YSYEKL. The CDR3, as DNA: TGCGCCAGCAGCCAAACAGGGGCCGGAAACACTGAAGCTTTCTTT. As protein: CASSQTGAGNTEAFF.

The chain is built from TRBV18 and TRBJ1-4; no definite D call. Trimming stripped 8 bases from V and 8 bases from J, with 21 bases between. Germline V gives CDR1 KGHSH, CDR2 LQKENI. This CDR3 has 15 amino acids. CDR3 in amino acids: CASATGKGLNEKLFF. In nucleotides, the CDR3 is TGTGCCAGCGCAACGGGGAAGGGCCTAAACGAAAAACTGTTTTTT.

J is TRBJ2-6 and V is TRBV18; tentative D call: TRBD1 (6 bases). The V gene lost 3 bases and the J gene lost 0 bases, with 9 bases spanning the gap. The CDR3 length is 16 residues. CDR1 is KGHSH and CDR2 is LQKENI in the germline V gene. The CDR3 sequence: CASSPTGYSGANVLTF. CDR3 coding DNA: TGTGCCAGCTCACCGACAGGATACTCTGGGGCCAACGTCCTGACTTTC.

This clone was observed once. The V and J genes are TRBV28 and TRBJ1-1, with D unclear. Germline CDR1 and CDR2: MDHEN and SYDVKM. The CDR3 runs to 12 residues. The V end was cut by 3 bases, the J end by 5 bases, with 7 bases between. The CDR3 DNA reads TGTGCCAGCAGTTTCTTGGAGACTGAAGCTTTCTTT. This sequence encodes CASSFLETEAFF.

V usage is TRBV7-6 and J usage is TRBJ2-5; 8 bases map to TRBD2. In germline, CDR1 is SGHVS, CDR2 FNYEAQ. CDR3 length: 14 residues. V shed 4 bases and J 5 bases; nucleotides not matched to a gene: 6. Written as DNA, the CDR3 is TGTGCCAGCAGCTCGGGGGGGGCCGGGGAGACCCAGTACTTC. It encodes CASSSGGAGETQYF.

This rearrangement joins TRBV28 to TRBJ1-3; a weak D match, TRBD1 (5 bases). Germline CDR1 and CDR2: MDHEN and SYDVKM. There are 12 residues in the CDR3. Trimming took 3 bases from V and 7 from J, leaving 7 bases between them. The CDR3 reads CASSLEGNTIYF. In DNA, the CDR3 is TGTGCCAGCAGTTTGGAGGGGAACACCATATATTTT.

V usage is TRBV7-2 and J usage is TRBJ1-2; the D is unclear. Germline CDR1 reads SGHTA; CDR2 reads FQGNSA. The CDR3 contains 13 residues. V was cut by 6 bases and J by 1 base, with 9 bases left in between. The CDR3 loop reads CASSSGVNYGYTF. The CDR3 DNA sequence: TGTGCCAGCAGTTCCGGGGTTAACTATGGCTACACCTTC.

The CDR3: CASSAGTGLYGYTF. The CDR3, as DNA: TGCGCCAGCAGTGCCGGGACAGGGCTCTATGGCTACACCTTC. This rearrangement joins TRBV10-2 to TRBJ1-2; 9 bases are a match to TRBD1. The CDR3 is 14 residues long. V shed 4 bases, J shed 4 bases, and the junction held 4 bases outside the gene matches. Germline V gene lookup returns CDR1 WSHSY and CDR2 SAAADI.

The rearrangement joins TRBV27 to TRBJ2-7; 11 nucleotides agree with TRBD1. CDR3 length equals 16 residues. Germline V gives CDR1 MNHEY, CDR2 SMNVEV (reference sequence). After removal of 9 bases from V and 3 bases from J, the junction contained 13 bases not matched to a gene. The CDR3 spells CASIRTGGSGFYEQYF. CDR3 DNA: TGTGCCAGTATAAGGACAGGGGGCTCAGGGTTCTACGAGCAGTACTTC.

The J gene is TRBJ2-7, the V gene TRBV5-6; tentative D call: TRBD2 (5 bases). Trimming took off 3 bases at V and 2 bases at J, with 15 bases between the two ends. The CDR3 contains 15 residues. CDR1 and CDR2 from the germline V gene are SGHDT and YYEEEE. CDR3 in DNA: TGTGCCAGCAGCTGGCCGGGATTCGGGACCTACGAGCAGTACTTC. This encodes CASSWPGFGTYEQYF.

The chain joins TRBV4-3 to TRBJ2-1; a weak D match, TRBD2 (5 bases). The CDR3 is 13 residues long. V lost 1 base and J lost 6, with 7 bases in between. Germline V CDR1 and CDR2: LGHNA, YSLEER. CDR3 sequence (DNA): TGCGCCAGCAGCCAAGTTCTAGCCAATGAGCAGTTCTTC. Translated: CASSQVLANEQFF.

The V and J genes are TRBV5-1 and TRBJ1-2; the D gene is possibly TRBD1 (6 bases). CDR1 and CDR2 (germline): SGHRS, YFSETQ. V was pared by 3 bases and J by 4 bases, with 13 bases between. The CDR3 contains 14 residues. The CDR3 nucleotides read TGCGCCAGCAGCTCCTTGACAGGCAGCTATGGCTACACCTTC. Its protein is CASSSLTGSYGYTF.

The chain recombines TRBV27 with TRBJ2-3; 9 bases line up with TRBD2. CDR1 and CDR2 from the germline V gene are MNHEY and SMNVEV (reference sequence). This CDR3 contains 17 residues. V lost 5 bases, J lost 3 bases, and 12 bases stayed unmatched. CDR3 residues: CASSLRGAGGWTDTQYF. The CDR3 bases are TGTGCCAGCAGTCTGCGCGGGGCGGGGGGGTGGACAGATACGCAGTATTTT.

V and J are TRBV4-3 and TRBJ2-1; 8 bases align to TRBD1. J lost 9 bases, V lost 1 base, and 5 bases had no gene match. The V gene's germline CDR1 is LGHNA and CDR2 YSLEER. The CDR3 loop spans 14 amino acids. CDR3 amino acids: CASSQGTGRSEQFF. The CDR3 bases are TGCGCCAGCAGCCAAGGGACAGGGAGAAGTGAGCAGTTCTTC.

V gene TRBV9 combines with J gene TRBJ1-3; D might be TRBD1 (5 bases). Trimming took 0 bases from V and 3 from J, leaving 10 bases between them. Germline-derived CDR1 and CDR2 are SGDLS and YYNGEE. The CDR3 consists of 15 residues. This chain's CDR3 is CASSVGRADGNTIYF. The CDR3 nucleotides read TGTGCCAGCAGCGTAGGCAGGGCCGATGGAAACACCATATATTTT.

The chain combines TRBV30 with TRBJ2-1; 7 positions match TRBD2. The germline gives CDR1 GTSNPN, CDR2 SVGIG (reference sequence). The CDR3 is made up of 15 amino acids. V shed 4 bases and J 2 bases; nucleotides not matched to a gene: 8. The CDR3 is CAWTKLAITYNEQFF. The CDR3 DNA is TGTGCCTGGACTAAACTAGCGATTACCTACAATGAGCAGTTCTTC. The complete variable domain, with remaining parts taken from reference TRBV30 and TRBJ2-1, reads SQTIHQWPATLVQPVGSPLSLECTVEGTSNPNLYWYRQAAGRGLQLLFYSVGIGQISSEVPQNLSASRPQDRQFILSSKKLLLSDSGFYLCAWTKLAITYNEQFFGPGTRLTVL.